Below are 32 T cell receptor beta chains sequenced from a single sample in a study of shared clonotypes between healthy human individuals. Sequencing used immunoSEQ multiplex PCR; TCRdb keeps in-frame clones, though not all of them. Found here are over a million clones, around 78% of them singletons; the top ten hold roughly 0.62%. What was sequenced was memory CD4+ T cells from PBMCs. The subset: CD45RA-negative fraction. Receptors were obtained from a man between 18 and 29 years old in good health. Some clones in this sample may be carry-over from other donors' samples.

The chain carries TRBV7-3 and TRBJ1-1; D is ambiguous. Germline-derived CDR1 and CDR2 are SGHTA and FQGTGA. V dropped 2 bases and J dropped 4 bases, with 11 bases sitting between them. CDR3 length: 14 residues. The CDR3 loop reads CASSLDGLGTEAFF. The CDR3, as DNA: TGTGCCAGCAGCTTAGACGGGTTGGGCACTGAAGCTTTCTTT. The variable domain in full, completed from reference TRBV7-3 and TRBJ1-1, reads GAGVSQTPSNKVTEKGKYVELRCDPISGHTALYWYRQSLGQGPEFLIYFQGTGAADDSGLPNDRFFAVRPEGSVSTLKIQRTERGDSAVYLCASSLDGLGTEAFFGQGTRLTVV.

This clone was seen just once. A read error may account for a junction end that differs from germline. J is TRBJ2-1 and V is TRBV5-4, with 10 bases identical to TRBD2. In germline, CDR1 is SGHNT, CDR2 YYREEE (reference sequence). The CDR3 covers 17 residues. The CDR3: CASSLDPGLARSNGQFF. As DNA, the CDR3 is TGTGCCAGCAGCTTGGACCCGGGACTAGCGAGATCCAATGGGCAGTTCTTC.

J is TRBJ1-5 and V is TRBV28; possible D gene TRBD1, 5 bases. The CDR3 spans 13 residues. Trimming took 4 bases from V and 4 from J, leaving 8 bases between them. CDR1 is MDHEN, CDR2 SYDVKM, per germline. The CDR3 loop reads CASSSGSNQPQHF. The CDR3 DNA sequence: TGTGCCAGCAGTTCAGGGTCTAATCAGCCCCAGCATTTT.

This clone has only a few counts. This chain links TRBV29-1 with TRBJ2-2, with unresolved D. V was trimmed by 4 bases and J by 4 bases, leaving 10 bases between them. Per germline, CDR1 SQVTM and CDR2 ANQGSEA. The CDR3 runs to 13 residues. CDR3 coding DNA: TGCAGCGTTGTTAGGGTGGGCACCGGGGAGCTGTTTTTT. This sequence encodes CSVVRVGTGELFF.

A note on this clone: This probably arose from a read error, given a far larger clone one base away. The chain combines TRBV30 with TRBJ2-7; no clear D. Trimming removed 2 bases at V and 13 bases at J, with 6 bases between. Germline CDR1 is GTSNPN and CDR2 is SVGIG (reference sequence). The CDR3 consists of 8 residues. The CDR3, as DNA: TGTGCCTGGAGTCCCGCCTACTTC. Its protein product is CAWSPAYF.

Points on this clone: The same CDR3 arises from other DNA sequences in this sample as well. The gene calls are TRBV9 and TRBJ1-2; no firm D call. Germline V CDR1 and CDR2: SGDLS, YYNGEE. CDR3 size: 13 residues. V lost 0 bases, J lost 5 bases, and 8 bases lay in between. CDR3 coding DNA: TGTGCCAGCAGCGTAGGGACGGCTTATGGCTACACCTTC. This codes for CASSVGTAYGYTF.

This chain uses TRBV5-8 with TRBJ1-2; no reliable D call. Trimming took off 1 base at V and 5 bases at J, with 3 bases between the two ends. The CDR3 has 11 amino acids. Germline V gene sequence: CDR1 SGHTS, CDR2 YDEGEE. The CDR3 protein is CASSLRYGYTF. In nucleotides, the CDR3 is TGTGCCAGCAGCTTGAGATATGGCTACACCTTC.

V and J are TRBV25-1 and TRBJ1-6, with D unclear. The CDR3 is 12 amino acids. CDR1 is MGHDK, CDR2 SYGVNS, per germline. V was cut by 3 bases and J by 11 bases, with 8 bases left in between. CDR3 amino acids: CASSDLFTPLHF. The CDR3, as DNA: TGTGCCAGCAGTGATCTTTTTACACCCCTCCACTTT.

This chain joins TRBV6-5 and TRBJ1-2; D is unclear. Germline loops: CDR1 MNHEY, CDR2 SVGAGI. The CDR3 has 12 residues. V was clipped by 7 bases and J by 4 bases, with 10 bases between them. CDR3 sequence reads: CASKRFGYGYTF. The CDR3 DNA sequence: TGTGCCAGCAAGCGGTTCGGCTATGGCTACACCTTC.

This sequence joins TRBV4-1 and TRBJ1-3; weak D call: TRBD1 (5 bases). Germline V lookup: CDR1 MGHRA, CDR2 YSYEKL. There are 17 residues in the CDR3. Trimming shortened V by 0 bases and J by 7 bases, and 19 bases separated the two germline ends. In DNA form, the CDR3 reads TGCGCCAGCAGCCAAGATGGGGGTCGTCGGGGTATTAACACCATATATTTT. This encodes CASSQDGGRRGINTIYF.

J is TRBJ1-3 and V is TRBV6-5; D call uncertain. The CDR3 covers 15 residues. Germline CDR1 MNHEY, CDR2 SVGAGI. The V gene lost 2 bases and the J gene lost 0 bases, with 8 bases spanning the gap. The CDR3 DNA reads TGTGCCAGCAGTTACGGTGCGATCTCTGGAAACACCATATATTTT. It specifies CASSYGAISGNTIYF.

Comments on this clone: The sample contains more than one DNA sequence encoding this CDR3. The rearrangement uses TRBV11-2 and TRBJ1-2; D unclear. V lost 3 bases to trimming and J lost 4 bases, with 12 bases between them. Per germline, CDR1 SGHAT and CDR2 FQNNGV. The CDR3 is 14 residues long. CDR3 coding DNA: TGTGCCAGCAGCTTGGGAACAGCGTCCTATGGCTACACCTTC. It codes for CASSLGTASYGYTF.

The chain combines TRBV7-8 with TRBJ1-4, with 7 positions matching TRBD1. Germline CDR1 reads SGHVS; CDR2 reads FQNEAQ. The V and J ends lost 1 base and 3 bases, in that order; junction bases with no gene match: 5. CDR3 length: 16 residues. The CDR3 DNA is TGTGCCAGCAGCTTAGGGGCGCAGGGGGCTAATGAAAAACTGTTTTTT. Protein product: CASSLGAQGANEKLFF.

The genes are TRBV6-5 and TRBJ2-2, with 11 nucleotides matching TRBD1. V trimming: 10 bases; J trimming: 7 bases; junction bases outside the gene matches: 8. Per the germline V gene, CDR1 is MNHEY and CDR2 is SVGAGI. The CDR3 runs to 14 residues. Written as DNA, the CDR3 is TGTGCCACCGCCGGGACAGGGGGTCACGGGGAGCTGTTTTTT. Protein: CATAGTGGHGELFF.

The rearrangement links TRBV2 to TRBJ2-3; possibly TRBD2 for D (6 bases). Per the germline V gene, CDR1 is SNHLY and CDR2 is FYNNEI. Trimming left V 8 bases short and J 6 bases short, with 15 bases between. The CDR3 is made up of 13 amino acids. CDR3 nucleotides: TGTGCCAGCGGGGCGGGGCTGGAGGATACGCAGTATTTT. It encodes CASGAGLEDTQYF.

As regards this clone: Other DNA sequences in the sample encode the same CDR3. V gene TRBV29-1 combines with J gene TRBJ2-5; D remains unclear. With 4 bases removed from V and 2 bases from J, the gap between germline ends came to 8 bases. The V gene's germline CDR1 is SQVTM and CDR2 ANQGSEA. The CDR3 is made up of 12 amino acids. CDR3 nucleotides: TGCAGCGTTGGGCTCAATCAAGAGACCCAGTACTTC. It yields the protein CSVGLNQETQYF.

V and J are TRBV7-2 and TRBJ2-3; D ambiguous. This CDR3 comprises 13 residues. V was trimmed by 5 bases and J by 6 bases, leaving 12 bases between them. Germline V lookup: CDR1 SGHTA, CDR2 FQGNSA. Here the CDR3 reads CASSDHQRDTQYF. CDR3 sequence (DNA): TGTGCCAGCAGCGACCATCAAAGGGATACGCAGTATTTT.

The gene calls are TRBV9 and TRBJ1-2; D gene unclear. V gave up 1 base and J gave up 0 bases, with 10 bases separating them. The CDR3 covers 15 residues. Germline V gene data show CDR1 as SGDLS and CDR2 as YYNGEE. CDR3 nucleotide sequence: TGTGCCAGCAGCGTATCGGACTCAGCTAACTATGGCTACACCTTC. It yields the protein CASSVSDSANYGYTF.

This rearrangement joins TRBV5-1 to TRBJ2-3; possible D gene TRBD1, 5 bases. Trimming shortened V by 0 bases and J by 4 bases, and 9 bases separated the two germline ends. The CDR3 sequence is 14 residues long. Germline V gives CDR1 SGHRS, CDR2 YFSETQ. The CDR3 nucleotides read TGCGCCAGCAGCTTGGCAGGGTCTGCAGATACGCAGTATTTT. It yields the protein CASSLAGSADTQYF. Full variable domain (rest looked up from reference TRBV5-1 and TRBJ2-3): KAGVTQTPRYLIKTRGQQVTLSCSPISGHRSVSWYQQTPGQGLQFLFEYFSETQRNKGNFPGRFSGRQFSNSRSEMNVSTLELGDSALYLCASSLAGSADTQYFGPGTRLTVL.

The chain uses TRBV18 and TRBJ2-1; D might be TRBD1 (7 bases). The V end lost 5 bases, the J end lost 9 bases, and 17 bases lay between the germline ends. Germline values: CDR1 KGHSH, CDR2 LQKENI. The CDR3 totals 14 residues. The CDR3 loop reads CASSRQGLGGEQFF. The CDR3 DNA reads as TGTGCCAGCTCAAGACAGGGTTTGGGGGGTGAGCAGTTCTTC. Based on the CDR3 plus reference TRBV18 and TRBJ2-1, the full variable domain is NAGVMQNPRHLVRRRGQEARLRCSPMKGHSHVYWYRQLPEEGLKFMVYLQKENIIDESGMPKERFSAEFPKEGPSILRIQQVVRGDSAAYFCASSRQGLGGEQFFGPGTRLTVL.

The chain recombines TRBV6-1 with TRBJ2-7, with D perhaps TRBD2 (6 bases). V gave up 0 bases and J gave up 5 bases, with 17 bases separating them. The CDR3 is 16 residues long. Germline V gene lookup returns CDR1 MNHNS and CDR2 SASEGT. In nucleotides, the CDR3 is TGTGCCAGCAGTGAAGCAGGCCGGGGGTGGAGTCACGAGCAGTACTTC. Its translation is CASSEAGRGWSHEQYF.

The chain joins TRBV6-6 to TRBJ1-5; D is uncertain. Looked up from germline, CDR1 is MNHNY and CDR2 is SVGAGI (reference sequence). The length of the CDR3 is 14 residues. Trimming pared 0 bases from V and 5 bases from J, leaving 8 bases between. The CDR3 is CASSYSDTDQPQHF. DNA for the CDR3: TGTGCCAGCAGTTACTCCGACACGGATCAGCCCCAGCATTTT.

Concerning this clone: A much bigger clone sits one base away, suggesting this may be a read error. Other DNA sequences in the sample encode the same CDR3. The rearrangement joins TRBV30 to TRBJ1-6; 8 nucleotides line up with TRBD1. Germline CDR1 reads GTSNPN; CDR2 reads SVGIG (reference sequence). The junction had 16 bases not matched to a gene; V was cut back by 2 bases and J by 10 bases. CDR3 length: 17 amino acids. CDR3 sequence (DNA): TGTGCCTGGAGTCACCTAACCAGGGGGCCGAGGAACTCACCCCTCCACTTT. Translation gives CAWSHLTRGPRNSPLHF. Variable domain in full (rest from reference TRBV30 and TRBJ1-6): SQTIHQWPATLVQPVGSPLSLECTVEGTSNPNLYWYRQAAGRGLQLLFYSVGIGQISSEVPQNLSASRPQDRQFILSSKKLLLSDSGFYLCAWSHLTRGPRNSPLHFGNGTRLTVT.

The sample holds a few counts of this clone. The V gene is TRBV5-1, the J gene TRBJ1-2, with a possible D match to TRBD1 (5 bases). V gave up 2 bases and J gave up 4 bases, with 9 bases separating them. The germline gives CDR1 SGHRS, CDR2 YFSETQ. The CDR3 spans 13 residues. The CDR3, as DNA: TGCGCCAGCAGCTTCGGGGACGGCTATGGCTACACCTTC. This encodes CASSFGDGYGYTF.

CDR3 DNA: TGCAGCGCGAATCTTCCGTGGGGCGCGACCGGGGAGCTGTTTTTT. Translating it yields CSANLPWGATGELFF. The genes are TRBV29-1 and TRBJ2-2; possibly TRBD1 for D (5 bases). The CDR3 has 15 residues. V was pared by 7 bases and J by 5 bases, with 20 bases between. Germline V CDR1 and CDR2: SQVTM, ANQGSEA.

This clone is a singleton in its sample. The chain employs TRBV5-1 and TRBJ2-7; possibly TRBD1 for D (6 bases). The CDR3 has 15 amino acids. In germline, CDR1 is SGHRS, CDR2 YFSETQ. The germline V and J ends were trimmed by 0 bases and 3 bases, with 13 bases remaining between them. The CDR3 protein is CASSLVAGANYEQYF. The DNA for the CDR3 is TGCGCCAGCAGCTTGGTTGCAGGGGCCAACTACGAGCAGTACTTC.

The chain is built from TRBV11-1 and TRBJ1-2; a possible D gene is TRBD1 (5 bases). The CDR3 length is 14 residues. The germline V gene has CDR1 SGHAT and CDR2 FQDESV (reference sequence). V was pared by 5 bases and J by 0 bases, with 10 bases between. CDR3 residues: CASSLGHPNYGYTF. The CDR3 DNA follows: TGTGCCAGCAGCCTAGGACACCCTAACTATGGCTACACCTTC.

The rearrangement links TRBV28 to TRBJ1-5; perhaps TRBD1 as D (5 bases). Between the trimmed V and J ends, which lost 8 bases and 6 bases, there was a span of 14 bases. This CDR3 contains 13 residues. The germline V gene has CDR1 MDHEN and CDR2 SYDVKM. Written as DNA, the CDR3 is TGTGCCAGCTCCTCCAGGGTATTTCAGCCCCAGCATTTT. Translation: CASSSRVFQPQHF.

The J gene is TRBJ2-1, the V gene TRBV9; 11 nucleotides match TRBD2. The germline V gene has CDR1 SGDLS and CDR2 YYNGEE. CDR3 length equals 16 residues. The ends lost 5 bases at V and 1 base at J; junction bases unmatched: 5. As DNA, the CDR3 is TGTGCCAGCAGTCAAGTAGCGGGAGGGTCCTACAATGAGCAGTTCTTC. Translated: CASSQVAGGSYNEQFF.

The gene calls are TRBV6-6 and TRBJ2-7; D gene ambiguous. This CDR3 is 11 amino acids long. V gave up 6 bases and J gave up 5 bases, with 8 bases separating them. CDR1 MNHNY and CDR2 SVGAGI come from the germline V gene (reference sequence). The DNA of the CDR3 is TGTGCCAGCAGCCCGTATGACGAGCAGTACTTC. Translated: CASSPYDEQYF.

The gene calls are TRBV6-1 and TRBJ2-7; D is ambiguous. Germline V gene sequence: CDR1 MNHNS, CDR2 SASEGT. The CDR3 is 14 residues long. The V end was cut by 1 base, the J end by 1 base, with 8 bases between. The CDR3 spells CASSEESGSYEQYF. The CDR3 DNA sequence: TGTGCCAGCAGTGAAGAATCTGGGTCCTACGAGCAGTACTTC.

V and J are TRBV6-1 and TRBJ2-2; TRBD2 aligns across 7 bases. The CDR3 consists of 15 residues. Germline trimming cut 7 bases from V and 5 bases from J; bases unmatched to any gene: 10. Germline V CDR1 and CDR2: MNHNS, SASEGT. The CDR3 nucleotides are TGTGCCAGCACTGAGCGGGGCGGGGGTACCGGGGAGCTGTTTTTT. This codes for CASTERGGGTGELFF.